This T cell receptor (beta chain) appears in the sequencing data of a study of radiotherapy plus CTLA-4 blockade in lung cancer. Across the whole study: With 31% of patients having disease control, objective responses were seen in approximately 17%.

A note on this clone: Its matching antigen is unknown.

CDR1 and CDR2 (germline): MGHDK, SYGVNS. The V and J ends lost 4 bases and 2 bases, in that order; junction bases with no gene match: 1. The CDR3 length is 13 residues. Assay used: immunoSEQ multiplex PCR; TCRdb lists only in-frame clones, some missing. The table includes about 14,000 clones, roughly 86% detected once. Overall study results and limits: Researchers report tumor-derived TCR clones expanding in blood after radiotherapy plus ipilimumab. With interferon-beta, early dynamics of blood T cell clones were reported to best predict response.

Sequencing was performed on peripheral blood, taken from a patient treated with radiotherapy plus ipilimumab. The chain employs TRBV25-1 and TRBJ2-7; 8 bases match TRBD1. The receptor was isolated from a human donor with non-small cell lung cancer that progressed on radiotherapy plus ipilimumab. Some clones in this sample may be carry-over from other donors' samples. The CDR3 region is CASSVGQAYEQYF. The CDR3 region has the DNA TGTGCCAGCAGTGTGGGACAGGCCTACGAGCAGTACTTC.